The T cell receptor beta chain under discussion was sequenced for a study of cytomegalovirus exposure and HLA in healthy donors. This clone was found a few times. Germline V gene sequence: CDR1 SGHVS, CDR2 FNYEAQ. V shed 1 base and J shed 5 bases, with 8 bases lying between them. This CDR3 comprises 13 residues. PCR amplification relied on 60 Vbeta primers (plus 13 Jbeta primers). This table comes from immunoSEQ multiplex PCR, and its TCRdb copy is limited to in-frame clones, with some not included. The data show around 130,000 clones, roughly 71% seen once. The origin of this receptor is a woman in her thirties or forties in good health and CMV-seropositive. This chain joins TRBV7-6 and TRBJ1-1; D not resolved. The source material was PBMCs. The CDR3 region is CASSLGEGTEAFF. CDR3 DNA: TGTGCCAGCAGCTTAGGGGAGGGTACTGAAGCTTTCTTT. The entire variable domain, with the rest obtained from reference TRBV7-6 and TRBJ1-1, is as follows: GAGVSQSPRYKVTKRGQDVALRCDPISGHVSLYWYRQALGQGPEFLTYFNYEAQQDKSGLPNDRFSAERPEGSISTLTIQRTEQRDSAMYRCASSLGEGTEAFFGQGTRLTVV.